A selection of T cell receptor beta chains follows, all from one sample in a study of OX40 agonist ivuxolimab in advanced cancers. The method was immunoSEQ multiplex PCR; TCRdb's version includes in-frame clones alone and lacks a portion of them. The sample yields around 26,000 clones, about 70% seen once. The starting material was CD4+ or CD8+ T cells sorted from blood, obtained in a trial of the OX40 agonist ivuxolimab. The receptors come from an adult with an advanced solid tumor such as melanoma, head and neck, liver or kidney cancer. Each CDR3 is given with its conserved first and last residue. D genes are given only for firm matches. Part of the rows lack a size; the others show once, few, many or a class for expanded clones.

CDR3: CASSVGPELGAFF
DNA: TGTGCCAGCAGTGTTGGGCCAGAACTAGGGGCTTTCTTT
V: TRBV2
J: TRBJ1-1
size: medium-sized
D: NA

CDR3: CASSFLRLAGGQETQYF
DNA: TGTGCCAGCAGCTTTTTGAGGCTAGCGGGGGGGCAAGAGACCCAGTACTTC
V: TRBV7-6
J: TRBJ2-5
size: NA
D: TRBD2

CDR3: CASSLPRAHTEAFF
DNA: TGTGCCAGCAGCTTACCCAGGGCCCACACTGAAGCTTTCTTT
V: TRBV7-9
J: TRBJ1-1
size: NA
D: NA

CDR3: CASSVDETVYGYTF
DNA: TGTGCCAGCAGCGTAGACGAGACAGTCTATGGCTACACCTTC
V: TRBV9
J: TRBJ1-2
size: NA
D: NA

CDR3: CASSQEPLLGGNEQFF
DNA: TGCGCCAGCAGCCAAGAGCCGTTGCTAGGGGGCAATGAGCAGTTCTTC
V: TRBV4-1
J: TRBJ2-1
size: once
D: NA

CDR3: CASSYFGGDEQFF
DNA: TGTGCCAGCAGTTACTTTGGGGGGGATGAGCAGTTCTTC
V: TRBV6-5
J: TRBJ2-1
size: medium-sized
D: TRBD2

CDR3: CASSTLERIGNTEAFF
DNA: TGTGCCAGCAGCACGCTCGAGAGAATAGGGAACACTGAAGCTTTCTTT
V: TRBV7-2
J: TRBJ1-1
size: few
D: NA

CDR3: CASRPGLGPNNEQFF
DNA: TGTGCCAGCAGGCCCGGACTAGGGCCTAACAATGAGCAGTTCTTC
V: TRBV27
J: TRBJ2-1
size: NA
D: TRBD2

CDR3: CASSPNWVGTSTGIDYLYNEQFF
DNA: TGTGCCAGCTCACCAAACTGGGTCGGGACTAGCACGGGGATCGACTACCTATACAATGAGCAGTTCTTC
V: TRBV18
J: TRBJ2-1
size: NA
D: TRBD2

CDR3: CASSLRRGSSYEQYF
DNA: TGTGCCAGCAGCTTACGACGGGGAAGCTCCTACGAGCAGTACTTC
V: TRBV7-8
J: TRBJ2-7
size: few
D: NA

CDR3: CASSESSGGTDTQYF
DNA: TGTGCCAGCAGCGAAAGCAGCGGGGGCACAGATACGCAGTATTTT
V: TRBV6-4
J: TRBJ2-3
size: NA
D: TRBD2

CDR3: CASSLSGSSYEQYF
DNA: TGTGCCAGCAGCTTGTCCGGAAGCTCCTACGAGCAGTACTTC
V: TRBV7-9
J: TRBJ2-7
size: NA
D: NA

CDR3: CASSHGTNEQYF
DNA: TGTGCCAGCAGTCATGGGACGAACGAGCAGTACTTC
V: TRBV5-4
J: TRBJ2-7
size: NA
D: NA

CDR3: CASSAPPTGRRDNEQFF
DNA: TGTGCCAGCAGCGCGCCACCTACAGGGAGGAGGGACAATGAGCAGTTCTTC
V: TRBV7-4
J: TRBJ2-1
size: NA
D: NA

CDR3: CAFGQVRYEQYF
DNA: TGTGCCTTCGGACAGGTGCGCTACGAGCAGTACTTC
V: TRBV30
J: TRBJ2-7
size: NA
D: TRBD1

CDR3: CASSLALLRGSTDTQYF
DNA: TGTGCCAGCAGCTTGGCACTTTTGCGGGGTAGCACAGATACGCAGTATTTT
V: TRBV5-4
J: TRBJ2-3
size: NA
D: NA

CDR3: CASSLPGRAYNEQFF
DNA: TGTGCCAGCAGCTTACCGGGGCGAGCTTACAATGAGCAGTTCTTC
V: TRBV11-3
J: TRBJ2-1
size: NA
D: NA

CDR3: CAWSVDTLVSYEQYF
DNA: TGTGCCTGGAGTGTAGACACTCTAGTTTCCTACGAGCAGTACTTC
V: TRBV30
J: TRBJ2-7
size: medium-sized
D: NA

CDR3: CASSLVQGVGTEAFF
DNA: TGTGCCAGCAGCTTAGTACAGGGGGTTGGGACTGAAGCTTTCTTT
V: TRBV7-6
J: TRBJ1-1
size: NA
D: TRBD1

CDR3: CASSAPIAGGYGYTF
DNA: TGTGCCAGCAGCGCCCCCATTGCGGGGGGATATGGCTACACCTTC
V: TRBV9
J: TRBJ1-2
size: NA
D: NA

CDR3: CASSVEQGDYEQYF
DNA: TGTGCCAGCAGCGTAGAGCAGGGGGACTACGAGCAGTACTTC
V: TRBV9
J: TRBJ2-7
size: once
D: TRBD1

CDR3: CSVVSENTEAFF
DNA: TGCAGCGTTGTATCAGAGAACACTGAAGCTTTCTTT
V: TRBV29-1
J: TRBJ1-1
size: few
D: NA

CDR3: CASSPASGGAGDTQYF
DNA: TGTGCCAGCAGTCCCGCTAGCGGGGGGGCGGGAGATACGCAGTATTTT
V: TRBV27
J: TRBJ2-3
size: NA
D: TRBD2

CDR3: CAISMGGTGVSEQYF
DNA: TGTGCCATCAGCATGGGTGGGACAGGGGTCAGCGAGCAGTACTTC
V: TRBV10-3
J: TRBJ2-7
size: NA
D: TRBD1

CDR3: CASSDSGEETQYF
DNA: TGTGCCAGCAGTGACTCGGGGGAAGAGACCCAGTACTTC
V: TRBV2
J: TRBJ2-5
size: NA
D: NA

CDR3: CASSYQVSEQYF
DNA: TGTGCCAGCAGTTACCAGGTATCCGAGCAGTACTTC
V: TRBV6-6
J: TRBJ2-7
size: NA
D: NA

CDR3: CASSLPRGVNTGELFF
DNA: TGTGCCAGCAGCCTCCCGAGGGGAGTTAACACCGGGGAGCTGTTTTTT
V: TRBV9
J: TRBJ2-2
size: NA
D: NA